This entry is about one T cell receptor beta chain. What it binds is unknown. The genomic DNA of each subset was split evenly across several immunoSEQ plates. The repertoire was sequenced with immunoSEQ multiplex PCR; TCRdb's copy has only in-frame clones and lacks some. Counted here are millions of clones, about 95% occurring once; the ten biggest clones make up 0.9% to 1.4%. This entry is derived from a study of shared clonotypes between healthy human individuals. This CDR3 contains 13 residues. Trimming stripped 2 bases from V and 2 bases from J, with 8 bases between. Looked up from germline, CDR1 is SGHTS and CDR2 is YDEGEE. General observations from the study: Shared clonotypes: about 5% naive CD4, 3.5% to 4% naive CD8, 2% to 2.5% memory CD4, 0.4% to 0.45% memory CD8.

The naive CD8 population came from CD45RO-negative cells selected for CCR7, without terminally differentiated effector memory CD45RA+ cells. This clonotype was obtained from a young man in good health. J is TRBJ2-7 and V is TRBV5-8; the D gene is possibly TRBD1 (6 bases). Material for sequencing was naive CD8+ T cells sorted from blood. The CDR3: CASSLRQAYEQYF. The DNA for the CDR3 is TGTGCCAGCAGCTTAAGACAGGCCTACGAGCAGTACTTC.